The clone carrying this T cell receptor (beta chain) has a handful of counts. The antigen is unknown. These data are taken from a study of T cell repertoires in cytomegalovirus infection. Study context: Peptides in the study included HLA-C-restricted and HLA-B-restricted CMV epitopes. Signatures in public TCR beta sequences pointed to both CMV infection and matching HLA type. Study-level findings and limits: HLA-C-restricted, CMV-specific TCR beta clonotypes were dominant ex vivo. Cumulative frequency of public TCR beta families picked out carriers of CMV plus the relevant HLA.

Germline values: CDR1 LNHDA, CDR2 SQIVND (reference sequence). The V gene lost 8 bases and the J gene lost 4 bases, with 23 bases spanning the gap. There are 16 residues in the CDR3. One entry per CDR3 protein, called by TCRdb with MiXCR from the reads. The sample consists of 350,000 to 400,000 distinct CDR3 sequences, approximately 30% of them appearing once. The clonotype comes from a human donor in good health (CMV status not recorded). Some clones in this sample may be carry-over from other donors' samples. The source material was cultured PBMCs, sampled from culture after CMV antigen stimulation. This sequence joins TRBV19 and TRBJ1-1; D remains ambiguous. The CDR3 here is CASSRMGFDLRTEAFF. CDR3 bases: TGTGCCAGTTCCCGAATGGGGTTCGATCTACGCACTGAAGCTTTCTTT.